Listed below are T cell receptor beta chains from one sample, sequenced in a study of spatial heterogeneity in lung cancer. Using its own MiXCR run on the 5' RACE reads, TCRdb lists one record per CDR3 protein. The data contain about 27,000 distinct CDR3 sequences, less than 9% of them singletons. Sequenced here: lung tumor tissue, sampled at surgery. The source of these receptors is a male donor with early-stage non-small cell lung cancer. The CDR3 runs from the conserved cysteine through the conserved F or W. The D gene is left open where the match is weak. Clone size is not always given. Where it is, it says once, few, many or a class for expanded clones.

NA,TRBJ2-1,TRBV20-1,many,TGCAGTGCTAGAGATCTAGGGGTGGGCAAATACAATGAGCAGTTCTTC,CSARDLGVGKYNEQFF
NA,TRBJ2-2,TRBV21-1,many,TGTGCCAGCAGCAATCGAGGTGGGGACCCTAAACCCGGGGAGCTGTTTTTT,CASSNRGGDPKPGELFF
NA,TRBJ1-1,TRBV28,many,TGTGCCAGCACCCTAAGGACGGTGAACACTGAAGCTTTCTTT,CASTLRTVNTEAFF
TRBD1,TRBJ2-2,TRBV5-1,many,TGCGCCAGCAGCTTAGGGGGCGATACCGGGGAGCTGTTTTTT,CASSLGGDTGELFF
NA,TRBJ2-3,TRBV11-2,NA,TGTGCCAGCAGCTTTGGGAACTCTCCCCGTACGCAGTATTTT,CASSFGNSPRTQYF
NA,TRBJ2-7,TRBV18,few,TGTGCCAGCTCACCAAGGCAGGACCACGAGCAGTACTTC,CASSPRQDHEQYF
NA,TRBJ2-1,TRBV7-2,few,TGTGCCAGCAGCTCCCGGGCGGACAGTGAGCAGTTCTTC,CASSSRADSEQFF
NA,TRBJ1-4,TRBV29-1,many,TGCAGCGTAACCGGGACGTCGGGAGAAAAACTGTTTTTT,CSVTGTSGEKLFF
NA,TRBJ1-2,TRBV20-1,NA,TGCAGTGCTAGAGTTAGGGGGAACTATGGCTACACCTTC,CSARVRGNYGYTF
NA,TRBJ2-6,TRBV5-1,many,TGCGCCAGCAGCTCTCTCGGGGCCACCTCTGGGGCCAACGTCCTGACTTTC,CASSSLGATSGANVLTF
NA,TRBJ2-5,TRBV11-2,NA,TGTGCCAGCAGCCCCGGAATGACACTTTGGGTTGCCACAGAGACCCAGTACTTC,CASSPGMTLWVATETQYF
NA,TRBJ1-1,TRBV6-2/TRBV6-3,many,TGTGCCAGCAGTGCCATCGGGGGTCCGACGACTGAAGCTTTCTTT,CASSAIGGPTTEAFF
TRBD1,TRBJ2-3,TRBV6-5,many,TGTGCCAGCAGTTACGCAGGGGGCATGTCAGATACGCAGTATTTT,CASSYAGGMSDTQYF
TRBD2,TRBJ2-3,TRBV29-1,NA,TGCAGCGTTTACGGTAGCGGGGGTGTCACAGATACGCAGTATTTT,CSVYGSGGVTDTQYF
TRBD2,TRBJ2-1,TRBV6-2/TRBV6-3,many,TGTGCCAGAGATGGCAAGAGGCTAGCGGGGGTCCCGGCGAAGAATGAGCAGTTCTTC,CARDGKRLAGVPAKNEQFF
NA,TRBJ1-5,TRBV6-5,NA,TGTGCCACTTTCAGACGGCAAAATCAGCCCCAGCATTTT,CATFRRQNQPQHF
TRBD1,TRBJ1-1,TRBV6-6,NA,TGTGCCAGCAGCGTACAGGGGGGACGAGCTTTCTTT,CASSVQGGRAFF
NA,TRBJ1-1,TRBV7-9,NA,TGTGCCGGCAGCTTAGCTTCGGTTTTGAACACTGAAGCTTTCTTT,CAGSLASVLNTEAFF
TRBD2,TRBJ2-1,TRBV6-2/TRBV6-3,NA,TGTGCCAGCAGTTGGACTAGCGGCCTATCCATTGGGAACAATGAGCAGTTCTTC,CASSWTSGLSIGNNEQFF
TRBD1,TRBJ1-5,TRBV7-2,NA,TGTGCCAGCAGCTTAGAAGGACAGGGGTATCAGCCCCAGCATTTT,CASSLEGQGYQPQHF
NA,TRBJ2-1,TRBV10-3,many,TGTGCCATCAAAAAGACCGAACTAGGGGAGCAGTTCTTC,CAIKKTELGEQFF
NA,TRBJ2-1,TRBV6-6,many,TGTGCCAGCAGCCGGAACCCGGGTAATGAGCAGTTCTTC,CASSRNPGNEQFF
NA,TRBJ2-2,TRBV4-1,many,TGCGCCAGCAGCCAATCCCGGCTCGGGGAGCTGTTTTTT,CASSQSRLGELFF
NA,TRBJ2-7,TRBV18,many,TGTGCCAGCTCACCAGAACGTTCCGAGCAGTACTTC,CASSPERSEQYF
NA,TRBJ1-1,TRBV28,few,TGTGCCAGCAGTTGGACCGCTGGGGGGACTGAAGCTTTCTTT,CASSWTAGGTEAFF
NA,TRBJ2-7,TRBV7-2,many,TGTGCCAGCAGCCCGGGGGCCGAGCAGTACTTC,CASSPGAEQYF
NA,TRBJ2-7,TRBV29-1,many,TGCAGCGTACTAGGACCGACTGAGCAGTACTTC,CSVLGPTEQYF
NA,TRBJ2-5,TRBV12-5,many,TGTGCTAGTGGTTTGGGGCAGGGGACGATCAGCCAAGAGACCCAGTACTTC,CASGLGQGTISQETQYF
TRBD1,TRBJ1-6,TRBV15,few,TGTGCCACCAGCAGAGCTGAGACAGGGGGCGACTATCCGAGCTCCTATAATTCACCCCTCCACTTT,CATSRAETGGDYPSSYNSPLHF
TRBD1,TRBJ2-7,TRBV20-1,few,TGCAGTGCTAATCCGGGACAGGCGATCTACGAGCAGTACTTC,CSANPGQAIYEQYF
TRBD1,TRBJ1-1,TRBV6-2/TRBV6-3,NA,TGTGCCAGCAGTCTCTGGACAGGGGACATGAACACTGAAGCTTTCTTT,CASSLWTGDMNTEAFF
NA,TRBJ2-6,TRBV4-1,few,TGCGCCAGCAGCCGGATTCCAGGGCCCGATGGGGCCAACGTCCTGACTTTC,CASSRIPGPDGANVLTF
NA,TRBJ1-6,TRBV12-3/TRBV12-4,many,TGTGCCAGCAGCCAACAGGGTTCACCCCTCCACTTT,CASSQQGSPLHF
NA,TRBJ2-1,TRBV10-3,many,TGTGCCATCGCGGATTCGAGCTCCTACAATGAGCAGTTCTTC,CAIADSSSYNEQFF
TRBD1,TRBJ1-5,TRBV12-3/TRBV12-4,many,TGTGCCAGCAGTCCCGTAGGGCAGGGGGGAGGTCAGCCCCAGCATTTT,CASSPVGQGGGQPQHF
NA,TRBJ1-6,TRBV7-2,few,TGTGCCAGCAGCCGCCCCCAGGGAGGGAATTCACCCCTCCACTTT,CASSRPQGGNSPLHF
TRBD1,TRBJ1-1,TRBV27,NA,TGTGCCAGCACCCTGGGACAGGTCGGGGGAGGTTTCTTT,CASTLGQVGGGFF
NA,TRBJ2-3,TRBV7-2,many,TGTGCCAGCAGACGCACAGATACGCAGTATTTT,CASRRTDTQYF
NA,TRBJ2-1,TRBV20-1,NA,TGCAGTGCCTCCCAAGCTAGCTCCTACAATGAGCAGTTCTTC,CSASQASSYNEQFF
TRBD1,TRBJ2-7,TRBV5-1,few,TGCGCCAGCAGCTTGAGGGACAGGAGCTCCTACGAGCAGTACTTC,CASSLRDRSSYEQYF
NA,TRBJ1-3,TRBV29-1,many,TGCAGCGTAGCTGACAGGAATGGAAACACCATATATTTT,CSVADRNGNTIYF
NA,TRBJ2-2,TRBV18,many,TGTGCCAGCTCACCACGAAGAAGTCCAAGCACCGGGGAGCTGTTTTTT,CASSPRRSPSTGELFF
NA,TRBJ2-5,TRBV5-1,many,TGCGCCAGTTCGGAGGGGAGTTATGAGACCCAGTACTTC,CASSEGSYETQYF
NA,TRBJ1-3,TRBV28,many,TGTGCCAGCAGTTTAAATATGCAGCAGTCTGGAAACACCATATATTTT,CASSLNMQQSGNTIYF
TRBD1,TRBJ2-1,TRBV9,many,TGTGCCAGCAGCGTTTTCGGGACAGGGGGCAATGAGCAGTTCTTC,CASSVFGTGGNEQFF